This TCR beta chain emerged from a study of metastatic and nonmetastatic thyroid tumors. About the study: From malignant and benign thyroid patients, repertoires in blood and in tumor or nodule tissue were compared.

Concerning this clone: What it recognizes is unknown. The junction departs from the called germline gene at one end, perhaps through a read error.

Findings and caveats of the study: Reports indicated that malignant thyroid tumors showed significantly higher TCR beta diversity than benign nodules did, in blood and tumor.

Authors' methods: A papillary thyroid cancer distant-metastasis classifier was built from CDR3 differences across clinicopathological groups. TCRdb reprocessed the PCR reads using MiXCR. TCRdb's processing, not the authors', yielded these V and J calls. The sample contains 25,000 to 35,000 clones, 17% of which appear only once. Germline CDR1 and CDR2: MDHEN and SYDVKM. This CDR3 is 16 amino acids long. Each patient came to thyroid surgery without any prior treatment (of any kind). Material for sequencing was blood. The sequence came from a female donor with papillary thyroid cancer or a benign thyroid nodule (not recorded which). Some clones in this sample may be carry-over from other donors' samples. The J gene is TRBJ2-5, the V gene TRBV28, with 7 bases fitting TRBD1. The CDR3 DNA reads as TGTGCCAGCAGTCCAAAGGACAGGAACTTGGTGGAGACACAGTACTTC. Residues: CASSPKDRNLVETQYF. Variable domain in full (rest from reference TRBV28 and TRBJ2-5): DVKVTQSSRYLVKRTGEKVFLECVQDMDHENMFWYRQDPGLGLRLIYFSYDVKMKEKGDIPEGYSVSREKKERFSLILESASTNQTSMYLCASSPKDRNLVETQYFGPGTRLLVL.